The 27 T cell receptor beta chains given below trace back to one sample, sequenced in a study of T-cell memory formation after mild COVID-19. Each CDR3 protein is one row after TCRdb ran MiXCR on the 5' RACE reads. The data hold approximately 300,000 distinct CDR3 sequences, with roughly a fifth observed a single time. The sequencing sample was made of PBMCs or a T cell subset sorted from them (not recorded which). These receptor sequences come from a young man who had mild COVID-19 (a few samples of this study predate the infection). Cell type and time point are not known.

The chain links TRBV2 to TRBJ1-5; possibly TRBD1 for D (5 bases). This CDR3 is 13 amino acids long. The V end was cut by 6 bases, the J end by 7 bases, with 13 bases between. Looked up from germline, CDR1 is SNHLY and CDR2 is FYNNEI. CDR3 in DNA: TGTGCCAGCAGCCCTCAGGGAAAGCAGCCCCAGCATTTT. It encodes CASSPQGKQPQHF.

This rearrangement joins TRBV11-3 to TRBJ2-1, with D tentatively TRBD2 (6 bases). V lost 5 bases and J 6 bases, leaving 8 bases between the germline ends. The CDR3 runs 12 residues. In germline, CDR1 is SGHNT, CDR2 YENEEA. CDR3 sequence: CASSRERNEQFF. The CDR3 nucleotides are TGTGCCAGCAGCCGGGAGCGCAATGAGCAGTTCTTC.

The chain joins TRBV19 to TRBJ1-1; D is unclear. The CDR3 spans 14 residues. Germline CDR1 LNHDA, CDR2 SQIVND (reference sequence). V was cut by 1 base and J by 3 bases, with 9 bases left in between. The CDR3 protein is CASSIGGRDTEAFF. The CDR3 bases are TGTGCCAGTAGTATAGGAGGGAGAGACACTGAAGCTTTCTTT.

This clonotype came up a few times. The chain carries TRBV3-1 and TRBJ2-7, with 7 bases matching TRBD1. From germline, CDR1 is LGHDT and CDR2 YNNKEL (reference sequence). The junction had 6 bases not matched to a gene; V was cut back by 4 bases and J by 6 bases. This CDR3 contains 13 residues. CDR3 region: CASSPDRVREQYF. DNA of the CDR3: TGTGCCAGCAGCCCCGACAGGGTCCGCGAGCAGTACTTC.

This clonotype was counted only a few times. This sequence joins TRBV6-5 and TRBJ2-3, with TRBD1 matching 11 bases. V lost 6 bases to trimming and J lost 2 bases; unmatched junction nucleotides: 4. The CDR3 is 15 residues long. Looked up from germline, CDR1 is MNHEY and CDR2 is SVGAGI. The CDR3 protein is CASRSGQGVTDTQYF. The CDR3 nucleotides read TGTGCCAGCAGGTCGGGACAGGGGGTCACAGATACGCAGTATTTT.

CDR3 amino acids: CASSSTGGGQPQHF. As DNA, the CDR3 is TGCGCCAGCAGCAGCACAGGGGGCGGGCAGCCCCAGCATTTT. The chain couples TRBV5-1 to TRBJ1-5; 9 bases agree with TRBD1. V shed 4 bases and J 7 bases; nucleotides not matched to a gene: 6. The length of the CDR3 is 14 residues. From germline, CDR1 is SGHRS and CDR2 YFSETQ. The full variable domain, with the rest looked up from reference TRBV5-1 and TRBJ1-5, is KAGVTQTPRYLIKTRGQQVTLSCSPISGHRSVSWYQQTPGQGLQFLFEYFSETQRNKGNFPGRFSGRQFSNSRSEMNVSTLELGDSALYLCASSSTGGGQPQHFGDGTRLSIL.

This clonotype showed up just a few times. The chain uses TRBV6-6 and TRBJ2-1, with 7 bases that match TRBD2. The V gene end was trimmed by 8 bases and the J gene end by 9 bases; junction bases not matched to a gene: 16. From germline, CDR1 is MNHNY and CDR2 SVGAGI (reference sequence). The CDR3 loop spans 15 amino acids. This CDR3 is CASGKGTISVAEQFF. For the CDR3, the DNA is TGTGCCAGCGGCAAAGGGACTATTTCTGTTGCTGAGCAGTTCTTC.

The CDR3 loop is CASRLAGTDTQYF. The CDR3 region has the DNA TGTGCCAGCAGACTAGCGGGCACAGATACGCAGTATTTT. The chain joins TRBV12-3 or TRBV12-4 to TRBJ2-3; 8 nucleotides align to TRBD2. CDR3 length: 13 residues. J was trimmed by 1 base and V by 6 bases; bases with no gene match: 0.

This chain joins TRBV7-9 and TRBJ1-1; 7 nucleotides align to TRBD1. Germline CDR1 reads SEHNR; CDR2 reads FQNEAQ (reference sequence). This CDR3 contains 13 residues. V trimming: 5 bases; J trimming: 9 bases; junction bases outside the gene matches: 9. CDR3 bases: TGTGCCAGCAGCCCGCAGGGGGGGATTAAAGCTTTCTTT. It translates to CASSPQGGIKAFF.

In its sample, this clonotype was seen many times. This sequence joins TRBV5-4 and TRBJ1-2, with D possibly matching TRBD1 (5 bases). CDR3 length: 15 amino acids. Germline V CDR1 and CDR2: SGHNT, YYREEE (reference sequence). The V and J ends lost 4 bases and 4 bases respectively, with 17 bases between them. The CDR3 coding sequence is TGTGCCAGCAGCCCGGACCGGACACTTTTCTATGGCTACACCTTC. Encoded protein: CASSPDRTLFYGYTF. The variable domain in full, with the rest retrieved from reference TRBV5-4 and TRBJ1-2, is ETGVTQSPTHLIKTRGQQVTLRCSSQSGHNTVSWYQQALGQGPQFIFQYYREEENGRGNFPPRFSGLQFPNYSSELNVNALELDDSALYLCASSPDRTLFYGYTFGSGTRLTVV.

The chain joins TRBV15 to TRBJ2-5, with 12 bases fitting TRBD2. From germline, CDR1 is LNHNV and CDR2 YYDKDF (reference sequence). The trim removed 0 bases at V and 3 bases at J, leaving 8 bases unmatched. The CDR3 has 18 amino acids. In DNA, the CDR3 is TGTGCCACCAGCAGAGATCCGACTAGCGGGGGTGAGAAAGAGACCCAGTACTTC. As protein: CATSRDPTSGGEKETQYF. The full variable domain, its missing parts supplied by reference TRBV15 and TRBJ2-5, is DAMVIQNPRYQVTQFGKPVTLSCSQTLNHNVMYWYQQKSSQAPKLLFHYYDKDFNNEADTPDNFQSRRPNTSFCFLDIRSPGLGDTAMYLCATSRDPTSGGEKETQYFGPGTRLLVL.

The table lists this clonotype with a few counts. The genes are TRBV2 and TRBJ2-1, with D tentatively TRBD2 (6 bases). The V end lost 6 bases, the J end lost 9 bases, and 24 bases lay between the germline ends. The CDR3 covers 16 residues. The germline V gene has CDR1 SNHLY and CDR2 FYNNEI. CDR3 sequence: CASSGTWDWSGGEQFF. CDR3 nucleotide sequence: TGTGCCAGCAGCGGAACCTGGGACTGGTCTGGGGGTGAGCAGTTCTTC.

The rearrangement joins TRBV20-1 to TRBJ2-3, with D perhaps TRBD2 (5 bases). The CDR3 spans 15 residues. Deletions cut 5 bases from V and 1 base from J, with 16 bases between. In germline, CDR1 is DFQATT, CDR2 SNEGSKA (reference sequence). The CDR3 spells CSAQGPVGGTDTQYF. The CDR3 region has the DNA TGCAGTGCTCAAGGGCCCGTCGGGGGCACAGATACGCAGTATTTT.

The V and J genes are TRBV6-6 and TRBJ2-3; no clear D. Germline lookup yields CDR1 MNHNY and CDR2 SVGAGI (reference sequence). This CDR3 has 12 residues. V dropped 5 bases and J dropped 10 bases, with 13 bases sitting between them. CDR3 nucleotides: TGTGCCAGCAGTCGCTCCGATTTCGCGCAGTATTTT. It encodes CASSRSDFAQYF.

This clonotype came up a few times. The chain recombines TRBV5-5 with TRBJ1-4; TRBD1 might be the D (6 bases). The CDR3 contains 17 residues. Germline CDR1 is SGHKS and CDR2 is YYEKEE (reference sequence). Trimming cost V 4 bases and J 0 bases, with 16 bases left between them. CDR3 nucleotides: TGTGCCAGCAGCAGGAACCGGGACACCGCAACTAATGAAAAACTGTTTTTT. It codes for CASSRNRDTATNEKLFF.

This clonotype was seen only a few times. The chain couples TRBV11-2 to TRBJ2-5; 11 nucleotides align to TRBD2. The CDR3 is 17 amino acids. Germline CDR1 and CDR2: SGHAT and FQNNGV. V shed 0 bases and J 4 bases; nucleotides not matched to a gene: 7. This chain's CDR3 is CASSLDPTSGGAETQYF. The DNA of the CDR3 is TGTGCCAGCAGCTTAGATCCTACTAGCGGGGGAGCAGAGACCCAGTACTTC.

The genes are TRBV6-1 and TRBJ1-5, with D possibly TRBD1 on 6 matching bases. The CDR3 has 14 amino acids. Trimming took off 4 bases at V and 2 bases at J, with 9 bases between the two ends. Germline assignment: CDR1 MNHNS and CDR2 SASEGT. The CDR3 DNA sequence: TGTGCCAGCAGTGGGTACAGGGGCAATCAGCCCCAGCATTTT. Protein product: CASSGYRGNQPQHF.

The rearrangement links TRBV6-4 to TRBJ1-1; D not certain. CDR1 is MRHNA, CDR2 SNTAGT, per germline. The CDR3 covers 15 residues. With 3 bases removed from V and 3 bases from J, the gap between germline ends came to 14 bases. CDR3 bases: TGTGCCAGCAGTGAGCCCGTCCGCTCTTACACTGAAGCTTTCTTT. This gives the protein CASSEPVRSYTEAFF.

This clonotype was found many times. The chain recombines TRBV7-2 with TRBJ2-5, with D perhaps matching TRBD1 (6 bases). The V end lost 5 bases, the J end lost 6 bases, and 22 bases lay between the germline ends. This CDR3 has 16 residues. In germline, CDR1 is SGHTA, CDR2 FQGNSA. This chain's CDR3 is CASSQEPRGGRKTQYF. CDR3 coding DNA: TGTGCCAGCAGCCAAGAGCCCAGGGGTGGGAGAAAGACCCAGTACTTC.

The chain is built from TRBV6-4 and TRBJ2-1; D might be TRBD1 or TRBD2, each matching 5 bases. This CDR3 has 14 amino acids. Per germline, CDR1 MRHNA and CDR2 SNTAGT. The V gene lost 5 bases and the J gene lost 0 bases, with 8 bases spanning the gap. The CDR3 sequence is CASSPGPSYNEQFF. The CDR3 region has the DNA TGTGCCAGCAGTCCGGGGCCCTCCTACAATGAGCAGTTCTTC.

The chain combines TRBV15 with TRBJ2-7; 9 positions match TRBD1. The junction had 16 bases not matched to a gene; V was cut back by 2 bases and J by 2 bases. Germline-derived CDR1 and CDR2 are LNHNV and YYDKDF (reference sequence). The CDR3 covers 19 residues. This chain's CDR3 is CATSRFGTGMLKGPYEQYF. CDR3 bases: TGTGCCACCAGCAGATTTGGGACAGGGATGCTAAAGGGCCCCTACGAGCAGTACTTC.

This clonotype has more than one count but fewer than ten. This chain joins TRBV29-1 and TRBJ1-1; D might be TRBD1 (5 bases). Trimming took 3 bases from V and 3 from J, leaving 11 bases between them. CDR1 and CDR2 (germline): SQVTM, ANQGSEA. CDR3 length equals 13 residues. The chain's CDR3 is CSVDRGGDTEAFF. CDR3 nucleotides: TGCAGCGTTGATAGGGGAGGGGACACTGAAGCTTTCTTT.

This chain joins TRBV20-1 and TRBJ2-1, with D possibly matching TRBD2 (5 bases). Germline CDR1 reads DFQATT; CDR2 reads SNEGSKA (reference sequence). The V and J ends lost 0 bases and 3 bases respectively, with 15 bases between them. The CDR3 loop spans 16 amino acids. CDR3 protein: CSARDEGIELYNEQFF. The DNA of the CDR3 is TGCAGTGCTAGAGATGAGGGAATTGAGCTCTACAATGAGCAGTTCTTC.

This clonotype was seen a handful of times. V is TRBV6-5 and J is TRBJ2-7; TRBD2 matches at 9 bases. The CDR3 length is 16 residues. Germline V gene lookup returns CDR1 MNHEY and CDR2 SVGAGI. V dropped 6 bases and J dropped 3; count of bases not matched to a gene: 12. The CDR3 loop is CASSHTSGGPLYEQYF. CDR3 coding DNA: TGTGCCAGCAGCCACACCAGCGGGGGGCCTCTCTACGAGCAGTACTTC.

The chain uses TRBV12-3 or TRBV12-4 and TRBJ2-2, with TRBD1 matching 12 bases. The J segment lost 6 bases and the V segment lost 6 bases, leaving 8 bases of the junction unmatched. The length of the CDR3 is 16 residues. The CDR3 DNA sequence: TGTGCCAGCAGCGCCCGGGACAGGGGGCAACCCGGGGAGCTGTTTTTT. As protein: CASSARDRGQPGELFF.

The V and J genes are TRBV20-1 and TRBJ1-2, with 12 nucleotides matching TRBD1. CDR3 size: 15 residues. The germline V gene has CDR1 DFQATT and CDR2 SNEGSKA (reference sequence). Trimming removed 7 bases from V and 3 bases from J; junction bases left unmatched: 9. The DNA of the CDR3 is TGCAGTGTTCAGCAGGGACAGGGGGCGGACTATGGCTACACCTTC. It codes for CSVQQGQGADYGYTF.

The chain links TRBV7-2 to TRBJ2-3; D perhaps matches TRBD1 (5 bases). The CDR3 contains 15 residues. Germline CDR1 reads SGHTA; CDR2 reads FQGNSA. V lost 4 bases and J 1 base, leaving 12 bases between the germline ends. This CDR3 reads CASSYPPRGTDTQYF. The CDR3 DNA is TGTGCCAGCAGCTACCCGCCCAGGGGCACAGATACGCAGTATTTT.